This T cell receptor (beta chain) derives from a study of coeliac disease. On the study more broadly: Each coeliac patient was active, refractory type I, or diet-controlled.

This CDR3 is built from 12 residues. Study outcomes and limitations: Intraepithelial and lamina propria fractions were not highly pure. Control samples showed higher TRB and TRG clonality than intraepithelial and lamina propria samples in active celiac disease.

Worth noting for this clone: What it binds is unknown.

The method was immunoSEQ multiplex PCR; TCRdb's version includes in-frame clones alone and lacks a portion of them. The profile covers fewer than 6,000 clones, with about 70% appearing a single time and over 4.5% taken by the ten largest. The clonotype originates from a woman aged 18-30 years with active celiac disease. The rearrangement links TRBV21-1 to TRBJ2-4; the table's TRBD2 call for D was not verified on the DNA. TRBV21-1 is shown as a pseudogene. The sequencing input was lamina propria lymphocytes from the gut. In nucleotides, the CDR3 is TGTGCCAGCAGCAAGCTGCCGGACATTCAGTACTTC. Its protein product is CASSKLPDIQYF.